The 5 T cell receptor beta chains reported below all come from one sample, sequenced in a study of Ad26.COV2.S vaccination and SARS-CoV-2 variants. Stated treatment: about 20 received Ad26.COV2.S at low or high dose, single or two shots; about 5 received placebo; per-sample allocation not given. Sampling occurred on day 63 after the first vaccine or placebo injection. Only in-frame clones appear in the TCRdb table, and some are missing; sequencing was by immunoSEQ multiplex PCR. This table has about 400,000 clones, approximately 92% appearing once. The sequencing here drew on peripheral blood, taken in a trial of Ad26.COV2.S vaccine versus placebo. The source of these receptors is a person between 18 and 60 years old who received the Ad26.COV2.S COVID-19 vaccine or a placebo.

This chain connects TRBV9 to TRBJ2-7, with 7 bases lining up with TRBD1. The V gene end was trimmed by 4 bases and the J gene end by 3 bases; junction bases not matched to a gene: 7. Germline CDR1 is SGDLS and CDR2 is YYNGEE. There are 14 residues in the CDR3. CDR3 bases: TGTGCCAGCAGCCTAGGTGACAGGGTCTACGAGCAGTACTTC. It is translated as CASSLGDRVYEQYF.

The chain joins TRBV27 to TRBJ2-2, with 9 bases aligning to TRBD2. V shed 3 bases and J 5 bases; nucleotides not matched to a gene: 4. Germline CDR1 and CDR2: MNHEY and SMNVEV (reference sequence). The CDR3 runs 15 residues. CDR3 in DNA: TGTGCCAGCAGTTTGGCGGGGGGGATTACCGGGGAGCTGTTTTTT. Protein: CASSLAGGITGELFF.

The chain is built from TRBV5-1 and TRBJ2-7; 8 bases are a match to TRBD1. Germline loops: CDR1 SGHRS, CDR2 YFSETQ. Trimming cost V 6 bases and J 6 bases; bases outside gene matches: 14. This CDR3 region has 15 residues. CDR3 loop: CASTPSTGTGSEQYF. The DNA for the CDR3 is TGCGCCAGCACCCCCTCAACCGGGACAGGATCCGAGCAGTACTTC. The variable domain in full, with the rest retrieved from reference TRBV5-1 and TRBJ2-7, is KAGVTQTPRYLIKTRGQQVTLSCSPISGHRSVSWYQQTPGQGLQFLFEYFSETQRNKGNFPGRFSGRQFSNSRSEMNVSTLELGDSALYLCASTPSTGTGSEQYFGPGTRLTVT.

This clone appeared once. The chain employs TRBV25-1 and TRBJ2-7, with 12 nucleotides matching TRBD1. V shed 3 bases and J 6 bases; nucleotides not matched to a gene: 9. The V gene's germline CDR1 is MGHDK and CDR2 SYGVNS. The CDR3 spans 16 residues. CDR3 sequence reads: CASSDVRDRGLGEQYF. In DNA, the CDR3 is TGTGCCAGCAGTGATGTTAGGGACAGGGGGCTGGGCGAGCAGTACTTC.

This chain joins TRBV19 and TRBJ2-2, with D tentatively TRBD2 (5 bases). The V gene lost 8 bases and the J gene lost 5 bases, with 15 bases spanning the gap. CDR3 length: 14 amino acids. CDR1 is LNHDA and CDR2 is SQIVND in the germline V gene (reference sequence). The CDR3 nucleotides are TGTGCCAGTCTTGGTGGACTCCGGACCGGGGAGCTGTTTTTT. Its protein product is CASLGGLRTGELFF.